These T cell receptor beta chains were read from a single sample in a study. In TCRdb, the RT-PCR reads were re-called with MiXCR into one record per CDR3 protein. The sample has around 700,000 distinct CDR3 sequences, 13% to 15% seen once. The sequenced sample consisted of memory CD4+ T cells from blood. Receptors originate from a female donor in good health, serving as a healthy control. The CDR3 runs from the conserved cysteine through the conserved F or W. Fields, in order: D gene, clone size, J gene, V gene, CDR3 protein, CDR3 DNA. A D gene is named only where the DNA matches it firmly. Size is stated for part of the rows, as once, few or many counts, or as a class when the clone is expanded.

D gene: -; clone size: many; J gene: TRBJ2-4; V gene: TRBV20-1; CDR3 protein: CSAEQGNRAKNIQYF; CDR3 DNA: TGCAGTGCTGAACAGGGAAATCGAGCCAAAAACATTCAGTACTTC
D gene: TRBD1; clone size: -; J gene: TRBJ1-5; V gene: TRBV6-2/TRBV6-3; CDR3 protein: CASSVRGIQPQHF; CDR3 DNA: TGTGCCAGCAGCGTCAGGGGGATACAGCCCCAGCATTTT
D gene: TRBD1; clone size: many; J gene: TRBJ1-2; V gene: TRBV6-6; CDR3 protein: CASSSSVNRGLNGYTF; CDR3 DNA: TGTGCCAGCAGTTCCTCCGTAAACAGGGGATTGAATGGCTACACCTTC
D gene: TRBD2; clone size: few; J gene: TRBJ2-7; V gene: TRBV6-2/TRBV6-3; CDR3 protein: CASSYASGNEQYF; CDR3 DNA: TGTGCCAGCAGTTACGCTAGCGGGAACGAGCAGTACTTC
D gene: -; clone size: -; J gene: TRBJ1-1; V gene: TRBV7-2; CDR3 protein: CASSSHLGTEAFF; CDR3 DNA: TGTGCCAGCAGCTCCCATTTGGGCACTGAAGCTTTCTTT
D gene: TRBD1; clone size: -; J gene: TRBJ2-1; V gene: TRBV7-2; CDR3 protein: CATKSDRGRDEQFF; CDR3 DNA: TGTGCCACCAAATCGGACAGGGGGAGGGATGAGCAGTTCTTC
D gene: -; clone size: -; J gene: TRBJ1-1; V gene: TRBV6-2/TRBV6-3; CDR3 protein: CASSYSPTRAFTEAFF; CDR3 DNA: TGTGCCAGCAGTTACTCGCCAACGCGGGCCTTCACTGAAGCTTTCTTT
D gene: -; clone size: -; J gene: TRBJ2-1; V gene: TRBV9; CDR3 protein: CASSVGLGFPHEQFF; CDR3 DNA: TGTGCCAGCAGCGTAGGTCTAGGATTCCCCCATGAGCAGTTCTTC
D gene: -; clone size: -; J gene: TRBJ2-3; V gene: TRBV20-1; CDR3 protein: CSARARPQEPSTDTQYF; CDR3 DNA: TGCAGTGCTAGAGCCCGACCCCAGGAACCTAGCACAGATACGCAGTATTTT
D gene: -; clone size: few; J gene: TRBJ1-2; V gene: TRBV10-3; CDR3 protein: CAITHDRNYGYTF; CDR3 DNA: TGTGCCATCACCCACGACAGGAATTATGGCTACACCTTC
D gene: TRBD2; clone size: many; J gene: TRBJ2-1; V gene: TRBV20-1; CDR3 protein: CSAASGTSGSREQFF; CDR3 DNA: TGCAGTGCTGCATCCGGGACTAGCGGGAGTCGCGAGCAGTTCTTC
D gene: -; clone size: -; J gene: TRBJ1-2; V gene: TRBV19; CDR3 protein: CASSFQTYGYTF; CDR3 DNA: TGTGCCAGCAGCTTCCAGACCTATGGCTACACCTTC
D gene: -; clone size: few; J gene: TRBJ1-1; V gene: TRBV5-6; CDR3 protein: CASSWHTEAFF; CDR3 DNA: TGTGCCAGCAGCTGGCACACTGAAGCTTTCTTT
D gene: -; clone size: many; J gene: TRBJ2-3; V gene: TRBV29-1; CDR3 protein: CSVEGRSGTDTQYF; CDR3 DNA: TGCAGCGTTGAAGGGCGAAGTGGCACAGATACGCAGTATTTT
D gene: TRBD1; clone size: many; J gene: TRBJ1-2; V gene: TRBV12-3/TRBV12-4; CDR3 protein: CASSFNGQGENGYTF; CDR3 DNA: TGTGCCAGCAGTTTTAATGGACAGGGCGAGAATGGCTACACCTTC
D gene: -; clone size: few; J gene: TRBJ1-2; V gene: TRBV9; CDR3 protein: CASSEPGVYTF; CDR3 DNA: TGTGCCAGCAGCGAACCGGGGGTTTACACCTTC
D gene: TRBD2; clone size: -; J gene: TRBJ2-5; V gene: TRBV7-2; CDR3 protein: CASSLVGTREETQYF; CDR3 DNA: TGTGCCAGCAGCTTAGTCGGGACTAGAGAAGAGACCCAGTACTTC
D gene: TRBD1; clone size: many; J gene: TRBJ1-2; V gene: TRBV29-1; CDR3 protein: CSVEEGGGYGYTF; CDR3 DNA: TGCAGCGTTGAGGAAGGGGGCGGATATGGCTACACCTTC
D gene: -; clone size: -; J gene: TRBJ1-2; V gene: TRBV6-5; CDR3 protein: CASTMGSSYGYTF; CDR3 DNA: TGTGCCAGCACCATGGGCAGCTCCTATGGCTACACCTTC
D gene: TRBD1; clone size: -; J gene: TRBJ2-7; V gene: TRBV18; CDR3 protein: CASSFPGGQGKYEQYF; CDR3 DNA: TGTGCCAGCTCTTTTCCAGGGGGACAGGGGAAATACGAGCAGTACTTC
D gene: -; clone size: few; J gene: TRBJ2-7; V gene: TRBV7-9; CDR3 protein: CASSRNREGYEQYF; CDR3 DNA: TGTGCCAGCAGCAGGAACAGGGAAGGCTACGAGCAGTACTTC
D gene: -; clone size: -; J gene: TRBJ1-2; V gene: TRBV20-1; CDR3 protein: CSARPFQGLGYTF; CDR3 DNA: TGCAGTGCTAGACCCTTCCAGGGGCTTGGCTACACCTTC
D gene: -; clone size: many; J gene: TRBJ2-7; V gene: TRBV6-5; CDR3 protein: CASRATAKQYF; CDR3 DNA: TGTGCCAGCAGGGCGACGGCGAAGCAGTACTTC
D gene: -; clone size: few; J gene: TRBJ1-4; V gene: TRBV5-6; CDR3 protein: CASSARGPGEKLFF; CDR3 DNA: TGTGCCAGCAGCGCCCGGGGGCCCGGTGAAAAACTGTTTTTT
D gene: -; clone size: few; J gene: TRBJ1-4; V gene: TRBV20-1; CDR3 protein: CSALPWDINEKLFF; CDR3 DNA: TGCAGTGCACTACCCTGGGACATTAATGAAAAACTGTTTTTT
D gene: -; clone size: few; J gene: TRBJ1-3; V gene: TRBV20-1; CDR3 protein: CSARGGTGNTIYF; CDR3 DNA: TGCAGTGCTAGAGGAGGGACTGGAAACACCATATATTTT
D gene: -; clone size: many; J gene: TRBJ2-7; V gene: TRBV9; CDR3 protein: CASSPFRGRASSYEQYF; CDR3 DNA: TGTGCCAGCAGCCCCTTTCGAGGCAGGGCGAGCTCCTACGAGCAGTACTTC
D gene: TRBD1; clone size: many; J gene: TRBJ1-2; V gene: TRBV30; CDR3 protein: CGIAGTGNGYTF; CDR3 DNA: TGTGGCATTGCCGGGACAGGGAACGGCTACACCTTC
D gene: TRBD2; clone size: -; J gene: TRBJ2-7; V gene: TRBV15; CDR3 protein: CATSTASGGRSYEQYF; CDR3 DNA: TGTGCCACCAGCACCGCGTCGGGGGGGAGGTCCTACGAGCAGTACTTC
D gene: TRBD1; clone size: -; J gene: TRBJ2-5; V gene: TRBV24-1; CDR3 protein: CATSDRTGPAAQYF; CDR3 DNA: TGTGCCACCAGTGACCGGACAGGCCCAGCGGCCCAGTACTTC
D gene: -; clone size: few; J gene: TRBJ1-2; V gene: TRBV24-1; CDR3 protein: CATNSPDSYGYTF; CDR3 DNA: TGTGCCACCAACTCACCCGACAGTTATGGCTACACCTTC
D gene: TRBD2; clone size: few; J gene: TRBJ2-7; V gene: TRBV7-2; CDR3 protein: CASSRLSGKEYEQYF; CDR3 DNA: TGTGCCAGCAGCCGGCTTAGCGGGAAAGAATACGAGCAGTACTTC
D gene: -; clone size: few; J gene: TRBJ2-7; V gene: TRBV7-2; CDR3 protein: CASSLAASATYEQYF; CDR3 DNA: TGTGCCAGCAGCTTAGCGGCTAGCGCTACCTACGAGCAGTACTTC
D gene: TRBD2; clone size: few; J gene: TRBJ2-7; V gene: TRBV5-1; CDR3 protein: CASSGGLAGVSYEQYF; CDR3 DNA: TGCGCCAGCAGCGGGGGACTAGCGGGAGTCAGCTACGAGCAGTACTTC
D gene: -; clone size: -; J gene: TRBJ1-1; V gene: TRBV3-1; CDR3 protein: CASNRQSGAEAFF; CDR3 DNA: TGTGCCAGCAACCGACAGAGCGGCGCTGAAGCTTTCTTT
D gene: TRBD1; clone size: few; J gene: TRBJ2-7; V gene: TRBV20-1; CDR3 protein: CSALNRDRGSYEQYF; CDR3 DNA: TGCAGTGCTCTTAATCGGGACAGGGGATCCTACGAGCAGTACTTC
D gene: -; clone size: -; J gene: TRBJ2-5; V gene: TRBV11-2; CDR3 protein: CASSPQGRGQETQYF; CDR3 DNA: TGTGCCAGCAGTCCACAGGGAAGAGGCCAAGAGACCCAGTACTTC
D gene: TRBD2; clone size: many; J gene: TRBJ2-7; V gene: TRBV10-3; CDR3 protein: CAISPREGIYEQYF; CDR3 DNA: TGTGCCATCAGTCCGCGGGAGGGCATCTACGAGCAGTACTTC
D gene: -; clone size: -; J gene: TRBJ1-2; V gene: TRBV7-2; CDR3 protein: CASSLEYLDGYTF; CDR3 DNA: TGTGCCAGCAGCTTAGAGTACCTAGATGGCTACACCTTC
D gene: TRBD2; clone size: many; J gene: TRBJ2-1; V gene: TRBV20-1; CDR3 protein: CSASGLAGIGQFF; CDR3 DNA: TGCAGTGCTAGCGGACTAGCGGGAATCGGGCAGTTCTTC
D gene: TRBD2; clone size: -; J gene: TRBJ2-2; V gene: TRBV4-2; CDR3 protein: CASSLLRASGRNTGELLF; CDR3 DNA: TGTGCCAGCAGCCTGCTAAGGGCTAGCGGGAGGAACACCGGGGAGCTGTTGTTT
D gene: -; clone size: -; J gene: TRBJ2-2; V gene: TRBV7-2; CDR3 protein: CASSPRGGVEELFF; CDR3 DNA: TGTGCCAGCAGCCCACGAGGGGGGGTGGAGGAGCTGTTTTTT
D gene: TRBD2; clone size: many; J gene: TRBJ2-1; V gene: TRBV27; CDR3 protein: CASSLSHPVAGPSRDEQFF; CDR3 DNA: TGTGCCAGCAGTTTATCGCATCCAGTAGCGGGGCCTTCTCGAGATGAGCAGTTCTTC
D gene: -; clone size: -; J gene: TRBJ2-5; V gene: TRBV11-2; CDR3 protein: CASSLGSWGSGVETQYF; CDR3 DNA: TGTGCCAGCAGCTTAGGGTCGTGGGGTTCTGGAGTGGAGACCCAGTACTTC
D gene: TRBD2; clone size: few; J gene: TRBJ2-2; V gene: TRBV3-1; CDR3 protein: CASSQGAGASGELFF; CDR3 DNA: TGTGCCAGCAGCCAAGGAGCGGGGGCGTCCGGGGAGCTGTTTTTT
D gene: -; clone size: many; J gene: TRBJ1-2; V gene: TRBV6-2/TRBV6-3; CDR3 protein: CASSYHEARQGNGYTF; CDR3 DNA: TGTGCCAGCAGTTACCACGAGGCACGTCAGGGGAATGGCTACACCTTC
D gene: -; clone size: -; J gene: TRBJ2-3; V gene: TRBV11-2; CDR3 protein: CASSFVNVGTDTQYF; CDR3 DNA: TGTGCCAGCAGCTTTGTCAATGTGGGGACAGATACGCAGTATTTT
D gene: TRBD1; clone size: -; J gene: TRBJ1-1; V gene: TRBV7-9; CDR3 protein: CASSPSGDRGNTEAFF; CDR3 DNA: TGTGCCAGCAGCCCCTCGGGGGACAGGGGTAACACTGAAGCTTTCTTT
D gene: -; clone size: -; J gene: TRBJ1-1; V gene: TRBV20-1; CDR3 protein: CSARDPQKQGAFF; CDR3 DNA: TGCAGTGCTAGAGATCCACAAAAGCAGGGAGCTTTCTTT
D gene: -; clone size: -; J gene: TRBJ2-3; V gene: TRBV2; CDR3 protein: CATLREGNTQYF; CDR3 DNA: TGTGCCACCCTGCGAGAAGGGAATACGCAGTATTTT
D gene: TRBD1; clone size: -; J gene: TRBJ1-6; V gene: TRBV20-1; CDR3 protein: CSARGGQGDNSPLHF; CDR3 DNA: TGCAGTGCTAGAGGGGGACAGGGAGATAATTCACCCCTCCACTTT
D gene: TRBD2; clone size: -; J gene: TRBJ2-2; V gene: TRBV20-1; CDR3 protein: CSATRGVTGELFF; CDR3 DNA: TGCAGTGCTACCCGGGGGGTCACCGGGGAGCTGTTTTTT
D gene: -; clone size: -; J gene: TRBJ1-6; V gene: TRBV6-5; CDR3 protein: CASSYMGPATNSPLHF; CDR3 DNA: TGTGCCAGCAGTTACATGGGGCCGGCCACTAATTCACCCCTCCACTTT
D gene: -; clone size: -; J gene: TRBJ2-1; V gene: TRBV20-1; CDR3 protein: CSARDTPVRNEQFF; CDR3 DNA: TGCAGTGCTAGAGATACCCCGGTACGGAATGAGCAGTTCTTC
D gene: -; clone size: many; J gene: TRBJ2-7; V gene: TRBV9; CDR3 protein: CASSPGDHSYEQYF; CDR3 DNA: TGTGCCAGCAGCCCCGGGGACCACTCCTACGAGCAGTACTTC